This T cell receptor beta chain was sequenced in a study of blood T cell repertoires in COVID-19. Study summary: From T cells, B-cell-depleted T cells, or PBMCs came the material, which was cDNA or gDNA.

This clone was detected a few times. With V trimmed by 7 bases and J by 6 bases, 11 bases remained unmatched. Germline CDR1 reads MNHEY; CDR2 reads SMNVEV (reference sequence). The CDR3 contains 16 residues. The protocol was immunoSEQ multiplex PCR, while the TCRdb copy is restricted to in-frame clones and leaves out a portion. The sample carries about 150,000 clones, about four fifths recorded once. Source material: peripheral blood. The chain joins TRBV27 to TRBJ2-2; 10 bases fit TRBD2. This receptor was identified in an elderly woman with COVID-19, enrolled during active disease. The CDR3 DNA reads as TGTGCCAGCACCAATCTAGCGGGAGTTCAAGCCGGGGAGCTGTTTTTT. Translated: CASTNLAGVQAGELFF.